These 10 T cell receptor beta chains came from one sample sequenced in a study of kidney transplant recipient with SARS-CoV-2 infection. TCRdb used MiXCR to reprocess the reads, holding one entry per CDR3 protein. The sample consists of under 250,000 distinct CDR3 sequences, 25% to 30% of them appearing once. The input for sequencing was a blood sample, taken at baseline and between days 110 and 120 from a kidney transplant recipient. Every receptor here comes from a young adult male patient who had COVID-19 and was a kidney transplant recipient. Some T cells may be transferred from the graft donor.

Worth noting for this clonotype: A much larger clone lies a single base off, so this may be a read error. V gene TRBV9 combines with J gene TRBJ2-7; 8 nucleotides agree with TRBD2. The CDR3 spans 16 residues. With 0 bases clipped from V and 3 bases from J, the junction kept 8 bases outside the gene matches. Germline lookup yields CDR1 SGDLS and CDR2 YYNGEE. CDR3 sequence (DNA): TGTGCCAGCAGCGTAGGGGGGACTAGACCTCTCTACGAGCAGTACTTC. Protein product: CASSVGGTRPLYEQYF.

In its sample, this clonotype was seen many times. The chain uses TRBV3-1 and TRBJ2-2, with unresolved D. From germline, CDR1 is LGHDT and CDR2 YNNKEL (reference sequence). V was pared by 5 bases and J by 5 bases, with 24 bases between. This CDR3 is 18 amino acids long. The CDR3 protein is CASSGACPISGLTGELFF. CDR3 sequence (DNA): TGTGCCAGCAGCGGAGCTTGTCCCATTTCAGGCTTGACCGGGGAGCTGTTTTTT.

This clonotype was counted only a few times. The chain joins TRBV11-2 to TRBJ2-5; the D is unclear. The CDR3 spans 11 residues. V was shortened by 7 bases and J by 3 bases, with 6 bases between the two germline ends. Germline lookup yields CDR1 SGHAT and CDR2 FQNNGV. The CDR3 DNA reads TGTGCCAGCACCCCTAAAGAGACCCAGTACTTC. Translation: CASTPKETQYF. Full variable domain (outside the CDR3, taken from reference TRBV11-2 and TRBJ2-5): EAGVAQSPRYKIIEKRQSVAFWCNPISGHATLYWYQQILGQGPKLLIQFQNNGVVDDSQLPKDRFSAERLKGVDSTLKIQPAKLEDSAVYLCASTPKETQYFGPGTRLLVL.

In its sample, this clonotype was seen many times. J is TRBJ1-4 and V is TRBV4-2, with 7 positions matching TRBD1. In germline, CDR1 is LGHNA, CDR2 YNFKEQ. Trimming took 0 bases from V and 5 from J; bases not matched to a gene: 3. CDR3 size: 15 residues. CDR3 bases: TGTGCCAGCAGCCAAGAGTGGGACAGCAATGAAAAACTGTTTTTT. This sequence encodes CASSQEWDSNEKLFF.

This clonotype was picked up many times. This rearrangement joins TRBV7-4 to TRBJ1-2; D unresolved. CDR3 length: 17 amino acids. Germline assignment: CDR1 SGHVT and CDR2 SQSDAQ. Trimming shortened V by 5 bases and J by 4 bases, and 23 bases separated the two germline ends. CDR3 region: CASSVPSSARKTYGYTF. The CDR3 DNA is TGTGCCAGCAGCGTCCCTAGTTCAGCTCGAAAGACCTATGGCTACACCTTC.

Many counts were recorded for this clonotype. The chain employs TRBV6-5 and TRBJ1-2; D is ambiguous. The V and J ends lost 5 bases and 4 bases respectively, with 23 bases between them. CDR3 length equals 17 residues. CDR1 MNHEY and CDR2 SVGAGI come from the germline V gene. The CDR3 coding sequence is TGTGCCAGCAGTATTAATGAGGAATGTAGAAAGACCTATGGCTACACCTTC. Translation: CASSINEECRKTYGYTF.

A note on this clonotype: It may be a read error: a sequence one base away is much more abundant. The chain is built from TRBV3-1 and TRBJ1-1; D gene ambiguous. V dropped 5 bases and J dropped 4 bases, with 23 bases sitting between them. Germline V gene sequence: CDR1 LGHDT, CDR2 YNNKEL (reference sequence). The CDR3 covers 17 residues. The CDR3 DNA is TGTGCCAGCAGCAAGAGGTGTCCCATTACAATTCGCACTGAAGCTTTCTTT. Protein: CASSKRCPITIRTEAFF.

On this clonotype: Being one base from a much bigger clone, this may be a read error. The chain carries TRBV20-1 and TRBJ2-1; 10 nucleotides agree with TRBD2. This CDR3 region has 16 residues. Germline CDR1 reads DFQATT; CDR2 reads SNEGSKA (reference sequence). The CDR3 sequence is CGARAGLAETYNEQFF. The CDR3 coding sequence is TGCGGTGCTAGAGCCGGACTAGCGGAAACCTACAATGAGCAGTTCTTC.

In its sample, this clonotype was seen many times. This chain's CDR3 is CASSRTSGRNEQYF. Written as DNA, the CDR3 is TGTGCCAGCAGTCGGACTAGCGGGAGAAACGAGCAGTACTTC. This chain uses TRBV28 with TRBJ2-7, with 13 positions matching TRBD2. V trimming: 5 bases; J trimming: 5 bases; junction bases outside the gene matches: 3. CDR3 length: 14 residues. The germline gives CDR1 MDHEN, CDR2 SYDVKM.

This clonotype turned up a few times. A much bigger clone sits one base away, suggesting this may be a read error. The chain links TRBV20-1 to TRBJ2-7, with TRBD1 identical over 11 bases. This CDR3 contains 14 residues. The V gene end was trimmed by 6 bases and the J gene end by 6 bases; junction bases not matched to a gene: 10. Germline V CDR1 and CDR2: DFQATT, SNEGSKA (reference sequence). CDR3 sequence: CSAAGTGGSLEQYF. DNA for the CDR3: TGCAGTGCAGCCGGGACAGGGGGGTCCCTCGAGCAGTACTTC.